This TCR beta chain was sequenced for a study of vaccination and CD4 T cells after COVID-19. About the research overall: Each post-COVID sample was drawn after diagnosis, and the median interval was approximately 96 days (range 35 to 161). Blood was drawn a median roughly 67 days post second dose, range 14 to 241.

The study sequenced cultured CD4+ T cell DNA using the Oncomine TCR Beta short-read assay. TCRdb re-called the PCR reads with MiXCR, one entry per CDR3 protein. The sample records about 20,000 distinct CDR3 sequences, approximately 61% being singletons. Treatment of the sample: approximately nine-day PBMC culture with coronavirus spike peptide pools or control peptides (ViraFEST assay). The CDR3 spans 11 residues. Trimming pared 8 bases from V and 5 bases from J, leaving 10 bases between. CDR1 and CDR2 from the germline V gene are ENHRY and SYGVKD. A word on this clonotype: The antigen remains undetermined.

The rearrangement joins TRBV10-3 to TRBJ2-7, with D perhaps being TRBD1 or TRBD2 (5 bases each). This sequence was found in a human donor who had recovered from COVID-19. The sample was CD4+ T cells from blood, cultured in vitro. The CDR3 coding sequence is TGTGCCATCGAAAGGGACCACGAGCAGTACTTC. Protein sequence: CAIERDHEQYF.